One and the same sample provided the 31 T cell receptor beta chains below, sequenced in a study of shared clonotypes between healthy human individuals. Libraries were prepared by immunoSEQ multiplex PCR; TCRdb keeps only in-frame clonotypes and omits some of them. The sample has millions of clones, approximately 94% seen once. Naive CD8 isolation took CD45RO-negative cells positively selected for CCR7 and excluded terminally differentiated effector memory CD45RA+ cells. Input material: naive CD8+ T cells sorted from blood. Receptor source: a man between 18 and 35 years old in good health.

This rearrangement joins TRBV6-5 to TRBJ2-7; D not certain. Trimming pared 6 bases from V and 4 bases from J, leaving 16 bases between. The CDR3 loop spans 14 amino acids. CDR1 is MNHEY and CDR2 is SVGAGI in the germline V gene. CDR3 protein: CASSPVLSGYEQYF. CDR3 bases: TGTGCCAGCAGCCCAGTTTTGTCCGGTTACGAGCAGTACTTC.

The chain uses TRBV11-2 and TRBJ2-7; D remains unclear. V lost 0 bases, J lost 6 bases, and 15 bases lay in between. There are 15 residues in the CDR3. Germline CDR1 and CDR2: SGHAT and FQNNGV. DNA for the CDR3: TGTGCCAGCAGCTTAGAACAGAATCACTCGGGCGAGCAGTACTTC. Translating gives CASSLEQNHSGEQYF.

V usage is TRBV7-9 and J usage is TRBJ2-2; 10 nucleotides match TRBD2. V lost 8 bases and J lost 7; bases outside the gene matches: 4. This CDR3 spans 13 amino acids. Germline V gene lookup returns CDR1 SEHNR and CDR2 FQNEAQ (reference sequence). This CDR3 is CASGRLAGGELFF. The CDR3 DNA follows: TGTGCCAGCGGGAGACTAGCGGGCGGGGAGCTGTTTTTT.

The rearrangement links TRBV7-2 to TRBJ2-2; possibly TRBD2 for D (6 bases). This CDR3 is built from 18 residues. Germline V gene data show CDR1 as SGHTA and CDR2 as FQGNSA. V was trimmed by 0 bases and J by 4 bases, leaving 18 bases between them. CDR3 nucleotide sequence: TGTGCCAGCAGCTTAGCTCGGGACTCATATCTCGGCACCGGGGAGCTGTTTTTT. Protein product: CASSLARDSYLGTGELFF.

This chain uses TRBV5-4 with TRBJ2-3; tentatively, D is TRBD1 (5 bases). The V end was cut by 5 bases, the J end by 2 bases, with 18 bases between. Germline CDR1 is SGHNT and CDR2 is YYREEE (reference sequence). The CDR3 spans 16 residues. CDR3 sequence: CASRAQVGANTDTQYF. The CDR3 DNA reads as TGTGCCAGCAGGGCCCAAGTTGGGGCTAACACAGATACGCAGTATTTT.

In its sample, this clone was seen once. The V call is TRBV5-4, the J call TRBJ1-3; D is ambiguous. V dropped 3 bases and J dropped 0 bases, with 4 bases sitting between them. Germline V gene data show CDR1 as SGHNT and CDR2 as YYREEE (reference sequence). The CDR3 spans 13 residues. For the CDR3, the DNA is TGTGCCAGCAGCTCCTTCTCTGGAAACACCATATATTTT. This translates into CASSSFSGNTIYF.

The chain carries TRBV14 and TRBJ2-7, with D perhaps TRBD1 or TRBD2 (5 bases each). Germline values: CDR1 SGHDN, CDR2 FVKESK. V was shortened by 4 bases and J by 4 bases, with 11 bases between the two germline ends. The CDR3 extends over 13 amino acids. DNA of the CDR3: TGTGCCAGCAGCCCCGGGACGAATTACGAGCAGTACTTC. Its protein product is CASSPGTNYEQYF.

This clone has just a few counts. V is TRBV10-2 and J is TRBJ1-3, with D uncertain. CDR1 and CDR2 (germline): WSHSY, SAAADI. Trimming removed 2 bases from V and 2 bases from J, with 4 bases in between. This CDR3 has 13 amino acids. The CDR3 nucleotides are TGCGCCAGCAGTGAGGGAGCTGGAAACACCATATATTTT. It is translated as CASSEGAGNTIYF.

The chain joins TRBV30 to TRBJ1-2; no clear D gene. Germline V gene sequence: CDR1 GTSNPN, CDR2 SVGIG (reference sequence). The CDR3 loop spans 14 amino acids. V was clipped by 7 bases and J by 4 bases, with 19 bases between them. CDR3 in amino acids: CAFTGGSDTYGYTF. Here the CDR3 DNA reads TGTGCCTTCACTGGAGGCAGTGATACCTATGGCTACACCTTC.

The chain has TRBV29-1 and TRBJ1-4; D is undetermined. CDR1 SQVTM and CDR2 ANQGSEA come from the germline V gene. The CDR3 loop spans 12 amino acids. V was clipped by 5 bases and J by 8 bases, with 12 bases between them. CDR3 in amino acids: CSVIGSGEKLFF. The CDR3 DNA reads TGCAGCGTTATAGGGAGCGGAGAAAAACTGTTTTTT.

CDR3 in amino acids: CASSSGSSGGKLFF. CDR3 DNA: TGTGCCAGCAGCTCCGGGTCCTCAGGAGGAAAACTGTTTTTT. The rearrangement joins TRBV7-6 to TRBJ1-4; D unclear. V gave up 4 bases and J gave up 10 bases, with 16 bases separating them. The CDR3 covers 14 residues. The germline V gene has CDR1 SGHVS and CDR2 FNYEAQ. Together with reference TRBV7-6 and TRBJ1-4, the CDR3 gives the full variable domain: GAGVSQSPRYKVTKRGQDVALRCDPISGHVSLYWYRQALGQGPEFLTYFNYEAQQDKSGLPNDRFSAERPEGSISTLTIQRTEQRDSAMYRCASSSGSSGGKLFFGSGTQLSVL.

This chain links TRBV27 with TRBJ1-6; unclear D gene. The CDR3 runs 15 residues. Germline-derived CDR1 and CDR2 are MNHEY and SMNVEV (reference sequence). V was clipped by 2 bases and J by 4 bases, with 9 bases between them. CDR3 loop: CASSLGPAYNSPLHF. In DNA form, the CDR3 reads TGTGCCAGCAGTTTAGGTCCCGCTTATAATTCACCCCTCCACTTT.

V usage is TRBV6-1 and J usage is TRBJ2-7; weak D call: TRBD2 (5 bases). Germline CDR1 reads MNHNS; CDR2 reads SASEGT. The CDR3 totals 13 residues. V was clipped by 2 bases and J by 7 bases, with 12 bases between them. CDR3 nucleotides: TGTGCCAGCAGTGAACGCGAGGGTTGGGAGCAGTACTTC. This gives the protein CASSEREGWEQYF.

This sequence joins TRBV2 and TRBJ1-4; 8 nucleotides agree with TRBD1. The CDR3 spans 15 residues. Germline V gene sequence: CDR1 SNHLY, CDR2 FYNNEI. J gave up 5 bases and V 7 bases, and 9 bases lay outside the gene matches. CDR3 residues: CASIPATGENEKLFF. In DNA form, the CDR3 reads TGTGCCAGCATCCCCGCGACAGGGGAAAATGAAAAACTGTTTTTT.

The chain recombines TRBV7-6 with TRBJ2-1; D is undetermined. CDR1 is SGHVS and CDR2 is FNYEAQ in the germline V gene. This CDR3 has 14 residues. Trimming removed 5 bases from V and 0 bases from J, with 8 bases in between. The CDR3, as DNA: TGTGCCAGCAGCCACAGTAACTCCTACAATGAGCAGTTCTTC. It specifies CASSHSNSYNEQFF. Filled out from reference TRBV7-6 and TRBJ2-1, the complete variable domain reads GAGVSQSPRYKVTKRGQDVALRCDPISGHVSLYWYRQALGQGPEFLTYFNYEAQQDKSGLPNDRFSAERPEGSISTLTIQRTEQRDSAMYRCASSHSNSYNEQFFGPGTRLTVL.

The CDR3 region has the DNA TGTGCCAGCGGGGATTCTGGAAACACCATATATTTT. It encodes CASGDSGNTIYF. This chain uses TRBV27 with TRBJ1-3; no clear D gene. There are 12 residues in the CDR3. Germline loops: CDR1 MNHEY, CDR2 SMNVEV (reference sequence). Trimming took off 8 bases at V and 1 base at J, with 6 bases between the two ends.

The rearrangement joins TRBV10-3 to TRBJ2-7; D remains ambiguous. From germline, CDR1 is ENHRY and CDR2 SYGVKD. The CDR3 extends over 15 amino acids. V was pared by 3 bases and J by 1 base, with 13 bases between. The CDR3 coding sequence is TGTGCCATCAGTGACCAGGCAAGGGAATCCTACGAGCAGTACTTC. This encodes CAISDQARESYEQYF.

V is TRBV2 and J is TRBJ1-2; D gene ambiguous. V lost 1 base and J 2 bases, leaving 11 bases between the germline ends. Per germline, CDR1 SNHLY and CDR2 FYNNEI. The CDR3 has 15 amino acids. In nucleotides, the CDR3 is TGTGCCAGCAGTGAAGGCGAAGGGAAAAACTATGGCTACACCTTC. Translated, it gives CASSEGEGKNYGYTF.

The chain carries TRBV28 and TRBJ2-5; D not resolved. With 2 bases removed from V and 2 bases from J, the gap between germline ends came to 9 bases. The CDR3 runs 14 residues. Germline loops: CDR1 MDHEN, CDR2 SYDVKM. The CDR3 nucleotides read TGTGCCAGCAGTTTAATTTTTCGGCAAGAGACCCAGTACTTC. Translated, it gives CASSLIFRQETQYF.

The chain combines TRBV5-4 with TRBJ2-1; 11 positions match TRBD2. This CDR3 has 16 residues. The germline V gene encodes CDR1 SGHNT and CDR2 YYREEE (reference sequence). Unmatched junction bases numbered 5, after V lost 5 bases and J lost 1 base. CDR3 coding DNA: TGTGCCAGCAGATCTGGGACTAGCGGTTCCTACAATGAGCAGTTCTTC. Encoded protein: CASRSGTSGSYNEQFF. The full variable domain, in which reference TRBV5-4 and TRBJ2-1 provide the parts outside the CDR3, is ETGVTQSPTHLIKTRGQQVTLRCSSQSGHNTVSWYQQALGQGPQFIFQYYREEENGRGNFPPRFSGLQFPNYSSELNVNALELDDSALYLCASRSGTSGSYNEQFFGPGTRLTVL.

The rearrangement joins TRBV7-9 to TRBJ1-1, with D possibly matching TRBD1 (6 bases). Per the germline V gene, CDR1 is SEHNR and CDR2 is FQNEAQ (reference sequence). V lost 4 bases and J lost 1, with 13 bases in between. The CDR3 consists of 15 residues. CDR3 nucleotides: TGTGCCAGCAGCTCCGAACAGGGTGAGAACACTGAAGCTTTCTTT. This gives the protein CASSSEQGENTEAFF.

A remark on this clone: The sample has other DNA sequences that encode this CDR3 too. The V call is TRBV2, the J call TRBJ2-3; no clear D. Trimming left V 9 bases short and J 2 bases short, with 6 bases between. The CDR3 totals 11 residues. Per the germline V gene, CDR1 is SNHLY and CDR2 is FYNNEI. The CDR3: CASSLTDTQYF. CDR3 DNA sequence: TGTGCCAGTTCACTCACAGATACGCAGTATTTT.

The chain has TRBV27 and TRBJ2-7; possibly TRBD1 for D (5 bases). Germline V gene lookup returns CDR1 MNHEY and CDR2 SMNVEV (reference sequence). The germline V and J ends were trimmed by 4 bases and 7 bases, with 11 bases remaining between them. The CDR3 runs 12 residues. The CDR3 loop reads CASSSRQSEQYF. DNA of the CDR3: TGTGCCAGCAGTTCCCGACAGTCAGAGCAGTACTTC.

This chain joins TRBV10-2 and TRBJ2-1, with D possibly called TRBD1 or TRBD2 (5 bases each). Trimming left V 3 bases short and J 0 bases short, with 12 bases between. Germline assignment: CDR1 WSHSY and CDR2 SAAADI. The CDR3 runs to 16 residues. The CDR3 nucleotides are TGCGCCAGCAGTGACTCCGGGACCATCTCCTACAATGAGCAGTTCTTC. Its protein product is CASSDSGTISYNEQFF.

In the case of this clone: The identical CDR3 is also encoded by other nucleotide sequences in the sample. The CDR3, as DNA: TGTGCCAGCAGCTTAGACACCGGGGAGCTGTTTTTT. Residues: CASSLDTGELFF. The V and J genes are TRBV11-3 and TRBJ2-2, with D unclear. Germline values: CDR1 SGHNT, CDR2 YENEEA. The V gene lost 0 bases and the J gene lost 4 bases, with 0 bases spanning the gap. The CDR3 consists of 12 residues.

This sequence joins TRBV18 and TRBJ2-7; TRBD1 aligns across 11 bases. This CDR3 region has 16 residues. Looked up from germline, CDR1 is KGHSH and CDR2 is LQKENI. With V trimmed by 3 bases and J by 2 bases, 6 bases remained unmatched. The CDR3 DNA follows: TGTGCCAGCTCACCCCAGGGACAGGGGGGAACCTACGAGCAGTACTTC. The encoded protein is CASSPQGQGGTYEQYF.

The chain uses TRBV19 and TRBJ2-1; D is possibly TRBD1 or TRBD2 (5 bases each). The CDR3 covers 14 residues. V was shortened by 5 bases and J by 2 bases, with 10 bases between the two germline ends. CDR1 is LNHDA, CDR2 SQIVND, per germline (reference sequence). The chain's CDR3 is CASSSRGPYNEQFF. The CDR3 coding sequence is TGTGCCAGTAGTTCCCGGGGCCCCTACAATGAGCAGTTCTTC.

The chain joins TRBV6-6 to TRBJ1-1; D perhaps matches TRBD1 (6 bases). Germline values: CDR1 MNHNY, CDR2 SVGAGI (reference sequence). V lost 7 bases to trimming and J lost 8 bases, with 14 bases between them. The CDR3 runs to 12 residues. This CDR3 is CASTLGAAEAFF. The CDR3 bases are TGTGCCAGCACCTTGGGGGCAGCCGAAGCTTTCTTT.

The chain recombines TRBV5-6 with TRBJ2-7, with a possible D match to TRBD2 (6 bases). The CDR3 has 15 residues. Per the germline V gene, CDR1 is SGHDT and CDR2 is YYEEEE. Trimming took 6 bases from V and 4 from J, leaving 20 bases between them. As DNA, the CDR3 is TGTGCCAGCACCGCTTGGGTGGCGGGAATATACGAGCAGTACTTC. Its protein is CASTAWVAGIYEQYF.

V gene TRBV25-1 combines with J gene TRBJ2-7; D unclear. From germline, CDR1 is MGHDK and CDR2 SYGVNS. CDR3 length: 13 amino acids. V was shortened by 1 base and J by 5 bases, with 9 bases between the two germline ends. CDR3 in DNA: TGTGCCAGCAGTGAATCCGGGTTCCACGAGCAGTACTTC. This encodes CASSESGFHEQYF.

This chain links TRBV29-1 with TRBJ2-1; the D is unclear. The CDR3 runs to 13 residues. The germline CDR1 and CDR2 sequences are SQVTM and ANQGSEA. Trimming pared 2 bases from V and 0 bases from J, leaving 5 bases between. CDR3 sequence (DNA): TGCAGCGTTGAACGGGCCTCCTACAATGAGCAGTTCTTC. The encoded protein is CSVERASYNEQFF.